The entry that follows covers one T cell receptor beta chain sequence. These data are taken from a study of blood T cell repertoires in COVID-19. Per the germline V gene, CDR1 is LNHDA and CDR2 is SQIVND (reference sequence). Unmatched junction bases numbered 5, after V lost 0 bases and J lost 3 bases. There are 17 residues in the CDR3. Sequenced by immunoSEQ multiplex PCR; TCRdb stores in-frame clones only, minus some. The table lists a few hundred thousand clones, 88% of them singletons. Sample: peripheral blood. The chain recombines TRBV19 with TRBJ2-1; the match to TRBD2 covers 10 bases. The sequence derives from a man between 65 and 85 years old with acute or convalescent COVID-19. CDR3 DNA: TGTGCCAGTAGTATAGAGAGCGGGAGGGCCTTCTACAATGAGCAGTTCTTC. Protein product: CASSIESGRAFYNEQFF.